The 2 T cell receptor beta chains below all came from one sample that was sequenced in a study of long-term antiretroviral therapy in people with HIV. Survey-level immunoSEQ v3.0 assays were run. Produced via immunoSEQ multiplex PCR; TCRdb's table is partial and in-frame only. In the table there are roughly 30,000 clones, about 95% of which are singletons. This sample comprised unsorted PBMCs, obtained more than 6 years after starting antiretroviral therapy. Receptors were obtained from a man aged 25 to 40 with HIV.

This chain joins TRBV2 and TRBJ2-7; D ambiguous. Trimming removed 7 bases at V and 6 bases at J, with 13 bases between. CDR1 is SNHLY and CDR2 is FYNNEI in the germline V gene. The CDR3 spans 12 residues. CDR3 region: CASIKDASEQYF. The CDR3 DNA reads TGTGCCAGCATCAAAGACGCGAGCGAGCAGTACTTC.

The rearrangement links TRBV7-3 to TRBJ2-3; a possible D gene is TRBD1 (5 bases). Per the germline V gene, CDR1 is SGHTA and CDR2 is FQGTGA. V gave up 0 bases and J gave up 4 bases, with 5 bases separating them. The CDR3 has 13 amino acids. The CDR3 DNA follows: TGTGCCAGCAGCTTAACGGGGCCAGATACGCAGTATTTT. It is translated as CASSLTGPDTQYF.